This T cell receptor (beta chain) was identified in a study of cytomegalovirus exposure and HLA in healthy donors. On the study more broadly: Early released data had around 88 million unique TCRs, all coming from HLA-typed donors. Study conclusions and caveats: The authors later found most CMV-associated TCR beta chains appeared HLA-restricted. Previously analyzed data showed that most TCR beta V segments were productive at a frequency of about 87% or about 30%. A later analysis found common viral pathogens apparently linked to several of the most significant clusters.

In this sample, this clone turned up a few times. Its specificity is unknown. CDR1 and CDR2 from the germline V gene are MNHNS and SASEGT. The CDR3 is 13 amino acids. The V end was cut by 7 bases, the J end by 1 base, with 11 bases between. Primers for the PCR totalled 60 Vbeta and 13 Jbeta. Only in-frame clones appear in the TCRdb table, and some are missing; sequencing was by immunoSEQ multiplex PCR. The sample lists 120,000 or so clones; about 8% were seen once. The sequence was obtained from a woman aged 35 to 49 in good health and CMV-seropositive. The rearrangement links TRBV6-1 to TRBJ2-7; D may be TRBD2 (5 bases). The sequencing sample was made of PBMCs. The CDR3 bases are TGTGCCAGCACCACGGGATTGTCCTACGAGCAGTACTTC. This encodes CASTTGLSYEQYF.